The rows below give T cell receptor beta chains drawn from one sample of a study of CD8+ T cells in alopecia areata. Libraries were prepared by immunoSEQ multiplex PCR; TCRdb keeps only in-frame clonotypes and omits some of them. This sample has roughly 100,000 clones, with roughly half found just once. Sequencing input: CD4+ T cells sorted from blood. Source of these receptors: a human donor in good health. CDR3s include the opening cysteine and the closing phenylalanine or tryptophan. D genes are given only for firm matches. Rows give clone size only sometimes, using once, few, many, or a class for an expanded clone.

clone_size	v_call	j_call	d_call	cdr3_nt	cdr3_aa
NA	TRBV2	TRBJ1-1	NA	TGTGCCAGCAGTGAACTCCAGGGTGAGGCAATAGCTTTCTTT	CASSELQGEAIAFF
NA	TRBV27	TRBJ1-1	NA	TGTGCCAGCAGTTTAAGCGCGATCCTGAACACTGAAGCTTTCTTT	CASSLSAILNTEAFF
NA	TRBV11-2	TRBJ2-3	TRBD2	TGTGCCAGCAGCTTTCTCCGGGGGGGCGCAGATACGCAGTATTTT	CASSFLRGGADTQYF
few	TRBV23-1	TRBJ2-5	NA	TGCGCCAGCAGTCAATCGCCCAGAACCTTCCAAGAGACCCAGTACTTC	CASSQSPRTFQETQYF
NA	TRBV28	TRBJ2-4	NA	TGTGCCAGCCACCCCGCAGGGGTTGTCATTCAGTACTTC	CASHPAGVVIQYF
NA	TRBV7-2	TRBJ1-2	TRBD1	TGTGCCAGCAGCCCCATGATGACAGGGGGCGCGGATGGCTACACCTTC	CASSPMMTGGADGYTF
NA	TRBV29-1	TRBJ2-1	NA	TGCAGCGTTGACCTTTGGGGGGACAATGAGCAGTTCTTC	CSVDLWGDNEQFF
NA	TRBV30	TRBJ2-4	NA	TGTGCCTGGAGTGGGGCGAGTCTAGCCAAAAACATTCAGTACTTC	CAWSGASLAKNIQYF
few	TRBV4-1	TRBJ2-5	NA	TGCGCCAGCAGCCGCACACCCTACCCGGACCAAGAGACCCAGTACTTC	CASSRTPYPDQETQYF
NA	TRBV29-1	TRBJ1-2	TRBD1	TGCAGCGTTGAAGATCCAAAACAGGGGGCGGCCTATGGCTACACCTTC	CSVEDPKQGAAYGYTF
NA	TRBV6-5	TRBJ1-1	NA	TGTGCCAGCATCCGGAACACTGAAGCTTTCTTT	CASIRNTEAFF
NA	TRBV7-2	TRBJ2-5	TRBD2	TGTGCCAGCAGCCGTAGCGGGGCTCAAGAGACCCAGTACTTC	CASSRSGAQETQYF
few	TRBV7-2	TRBJ2-7	NA	TGTGCCAGCAGCTTAGGTTATACCCCGGGGGAGCAGTACTTC	CASSLGYTPGEQYF
NA	TRBV2	TRBJ2-7	NA	TGTGCCAGCAGTGCGGGTCAGGACTACGAGCAGTACTTC	CASSAGQDYEQYF
once	TRBV7-2	TRBJ2-5	TRBD1	TGTGCCAGCAGCGTACAGGGGGCGACCCAAGAGACCCAGTACTTC	CASSVQGATQETQYF
few	TRBV29-1	TRBJ1-1	NA	TGCAGCGTTGAAGATCGCATCGGGGGGTTT	CSVEDRIGGF
many	TRBV7-2	TRBJ1-4	NA	TGTGCCAGCAGCCTGGGACATAATGAAAAACTGTTTTTT	CASSLGHNEKLFF
NA	TRBV5-1	TRBJ1-2	TRBD1	TGCGCCAGCAGCGCACAGGGGAACTATGGCTACACCTTC	CASSAQGNYGYTF
few	TRBV29-1	TRBJ1-4	NA	TGCAGCGCCGATTTGGACGGGGCGGAAAAACTGTTTTTT	CSADLDGAEKLFF
few	TRBV2	TRBJ1-1	NA	TGTGCCAGCAAGATGGGGTATGGGAACACTGAAGCTTTCTTT	CASKMGYGNTEAFF